This T cell receptor (beta chain) derives from a study of neurological immune-mediated disorders. This clonotype was recorded many times. TCRdb reanalysed the 5' RACE reads using MiXCR and keeps one entry per CDR3 protein. Found here are around 30,000 distinct CDR3 sequences, around 4% of them singletons; the top ten hold approximately 23%. The CDR3 sequence is 15 residues long. Germline loops: CDR1 SGHTA, CDR2 FQGNSA. With 0 bases clipped from V and 4 bases from J, the junction kept 5 bases outside the gene matches. The chain couples TRBV7-2 to TRBJ1-1; 7 nucleotides match TRBD1. The sequence derives from a woman aged 40 to 50 in good health. Source material: CD4+ T cells from blood. CDR3 in amino acids: CASSLAGGAGTEAFF. The CDR3 region has the DNA TGTGCCAGCAGCTTAGCAGGGGGCGCCGGCACTGAAGCTTTCTTT. Based on the CDR3 plus reference TRBV7-2 and TRBJ1-1, the full variable domain is GAGVSQSPSNKVTEKGKDVELRCDPISGHTALYWYRQSLGQGLEFLIYFQGNSAPDKSGLPSDRFSAERTGGSVSTLTIQRTQQEDSAVYLCASSLAGGAGTEAFFGQGTRLTVV.